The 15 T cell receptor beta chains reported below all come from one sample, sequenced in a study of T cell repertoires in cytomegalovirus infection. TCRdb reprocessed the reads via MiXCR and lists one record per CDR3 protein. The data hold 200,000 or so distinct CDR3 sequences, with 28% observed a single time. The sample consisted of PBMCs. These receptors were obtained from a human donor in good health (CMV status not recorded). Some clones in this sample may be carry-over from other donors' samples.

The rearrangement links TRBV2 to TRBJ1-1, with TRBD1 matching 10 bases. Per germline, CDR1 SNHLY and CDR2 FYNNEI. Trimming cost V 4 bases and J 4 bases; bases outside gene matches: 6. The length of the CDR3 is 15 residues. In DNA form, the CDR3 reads TGTGCCAGCAGTGGGACAGGGGGATTAACCACTGAAGCTTTCTTT. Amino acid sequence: CASSGTGGLTTEAFF.

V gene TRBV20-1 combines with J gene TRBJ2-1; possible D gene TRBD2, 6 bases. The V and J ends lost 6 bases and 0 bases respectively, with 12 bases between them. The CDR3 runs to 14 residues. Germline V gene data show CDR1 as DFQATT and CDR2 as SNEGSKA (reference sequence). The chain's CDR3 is CSAKPGGSYNEQFF. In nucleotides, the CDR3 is TGCAGTGCCAAACCCGGGGGCTCCTACAATGAGCAGTTCTTC.

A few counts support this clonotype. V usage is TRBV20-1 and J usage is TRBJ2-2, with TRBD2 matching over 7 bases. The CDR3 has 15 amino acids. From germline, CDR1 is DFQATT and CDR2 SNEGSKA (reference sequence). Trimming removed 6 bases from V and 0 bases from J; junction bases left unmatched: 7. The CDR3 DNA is TGCAGTGCCAAGAGCGGGACTACGAACACCGGGGAGCTGTTTTTT. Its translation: CSAKSGTTNTGELFF.

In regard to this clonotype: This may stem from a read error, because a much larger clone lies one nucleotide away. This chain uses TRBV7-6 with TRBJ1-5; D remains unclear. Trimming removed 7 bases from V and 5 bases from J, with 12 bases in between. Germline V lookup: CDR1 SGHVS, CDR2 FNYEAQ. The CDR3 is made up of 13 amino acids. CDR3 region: CASTPFRDQPQHF. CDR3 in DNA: TGTGCCAGCACCCCCTTCCGCGATCAGCCCCAGCATTTT.

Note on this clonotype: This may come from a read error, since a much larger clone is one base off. The CDR3 DNA follows: TGTGCCTGCACTTTGGACAGTAGCTCCTACGAGCAGTACTTC. This encodes CACTLDSSSYEQYF. The genes are TRBV12-3 or TRBV12-4 and TRBJ2-7, with D possibly TRBD1 on 6 matching bases. The CDR3 runs to 14 residues. The V gene lost 11 bases and the J gene lost 0 bases, with 17 bases spanning the gap.

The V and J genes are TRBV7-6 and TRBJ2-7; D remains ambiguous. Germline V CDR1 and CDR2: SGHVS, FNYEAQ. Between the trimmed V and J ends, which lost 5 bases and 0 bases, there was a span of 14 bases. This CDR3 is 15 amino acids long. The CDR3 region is CASSHSLLSSYEQYF. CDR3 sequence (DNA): TGTGCCAGCAGCCACTCCCTCCTCAGCTCCTACGAGCAGTACTTC.

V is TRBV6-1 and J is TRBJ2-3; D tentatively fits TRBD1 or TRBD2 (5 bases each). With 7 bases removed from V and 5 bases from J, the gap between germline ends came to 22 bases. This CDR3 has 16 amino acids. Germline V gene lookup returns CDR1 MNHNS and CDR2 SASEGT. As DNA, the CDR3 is TGTGCCAGCACCGCGTCCGGGACCCCCCGGGTAGATACGCAGTATTTT. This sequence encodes CASTASGTPRVDTQYF.

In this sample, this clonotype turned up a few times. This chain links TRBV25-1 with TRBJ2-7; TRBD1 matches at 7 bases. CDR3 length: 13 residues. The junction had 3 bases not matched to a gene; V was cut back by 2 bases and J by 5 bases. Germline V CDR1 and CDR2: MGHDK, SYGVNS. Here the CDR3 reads CASSEHRGNEQYF. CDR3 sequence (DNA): TGTGCCAGCAGTGAACACAGGGGCAACGAGCAGTACTTC.

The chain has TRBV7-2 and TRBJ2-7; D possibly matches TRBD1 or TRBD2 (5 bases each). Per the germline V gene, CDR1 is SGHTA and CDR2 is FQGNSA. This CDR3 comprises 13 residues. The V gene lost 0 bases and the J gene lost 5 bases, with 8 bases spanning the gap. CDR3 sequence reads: CASSLAWGNEQYF. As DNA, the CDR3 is TGTGCCAGCAGCTTAGCGTGGGGGAACGAGCAGTACTTC.

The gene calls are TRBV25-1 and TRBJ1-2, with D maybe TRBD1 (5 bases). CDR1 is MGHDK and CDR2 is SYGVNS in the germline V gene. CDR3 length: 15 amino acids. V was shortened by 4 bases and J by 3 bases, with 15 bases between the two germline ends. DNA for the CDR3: TGTGCCAGCAGTGGCCTCGGGGGGGATTACTATGGCTACACCTTC. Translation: CASSGLGGDYYGYTF.

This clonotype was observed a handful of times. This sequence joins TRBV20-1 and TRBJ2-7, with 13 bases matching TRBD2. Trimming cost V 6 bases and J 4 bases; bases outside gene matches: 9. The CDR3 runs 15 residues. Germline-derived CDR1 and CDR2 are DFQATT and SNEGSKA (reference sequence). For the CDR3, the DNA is TGCAGTGCCACTCCACGGGGACTAGCGGGGTACGAGCAGTACTTC. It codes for CSATPRGLAGYEQYF.

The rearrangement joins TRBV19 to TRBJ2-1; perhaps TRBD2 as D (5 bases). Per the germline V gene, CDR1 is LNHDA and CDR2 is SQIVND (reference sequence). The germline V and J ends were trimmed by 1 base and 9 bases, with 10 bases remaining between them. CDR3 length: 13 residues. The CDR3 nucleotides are TGTGCCAGTAGTATAGTATGGCGGGCTGAGCAGTTCTTC. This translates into CASSIVWRAEQFF.

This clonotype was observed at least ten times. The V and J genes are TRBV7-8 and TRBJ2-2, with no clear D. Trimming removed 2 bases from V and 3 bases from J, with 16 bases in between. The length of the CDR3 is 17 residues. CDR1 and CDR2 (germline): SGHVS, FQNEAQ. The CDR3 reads CASSLQGWGIDTGELFF. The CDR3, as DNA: TGTGCCAGCAGCTTACAAGGCTGGGGAATTGACACCGGGGAGCTGTTTTTT.

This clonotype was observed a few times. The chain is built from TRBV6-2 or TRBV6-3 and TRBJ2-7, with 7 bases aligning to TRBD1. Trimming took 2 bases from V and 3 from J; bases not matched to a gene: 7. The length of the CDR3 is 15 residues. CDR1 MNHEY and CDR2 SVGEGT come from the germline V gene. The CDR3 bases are TGTGCCAGCAGTTACGTTGGGACAGCGGTCTACGAGCAGTACTTC. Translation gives CASSYVGTAVYEQYF.

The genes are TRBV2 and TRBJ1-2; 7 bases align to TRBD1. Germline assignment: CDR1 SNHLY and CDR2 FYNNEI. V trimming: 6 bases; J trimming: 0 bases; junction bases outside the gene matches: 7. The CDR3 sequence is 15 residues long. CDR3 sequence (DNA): TGTGCCAGCAGGACCGGACAGGTGGCTAACTATGGCTACACCTTC. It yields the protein CASRTGQVANYGYTF.